This T cell receptor (beta chain) was sequenced for a study of cytomegalovirus exposure and HLA in healthy donors. Findings and limits, study-wide: Near-uniform donor sequencing depth was presumed by presence/absence analyses.

The CDR3 extends over 14 amino acids. Germline values: CDR1 MNHEY, CDR2 SMNVEV (reference sequence). V lost 6 bases, J lost 1 base, and 12 bases lay in between. 13 Jbeta primers and 60 Vbeta primers were used for the PCR. Per the study methods: The authors later counted approximately 80 million unique TCR beta chains, around 9.9 million of them shared. Libraries were prepared by immunoSEQ multiplex PCR; TCRdb keeps only in-frame clonotypes and omits some of them. V and J calls and clone size follow that table, whereas D and trimming were derived from the DNA. The profile shows tens of thousands of clones, around four fifths of them singletons. Note on this clone: The antigen is not known.

This chain connects TRBV27 to TRBJ1-2; TRBD1 is a possible D gene (6 bases). Sequenced material: PBMCs. The sequence derives from a woman aged 35 to 49 in good health and CMV-seronegative. The CDR3 sequence is CASRDTGYNYGYTF. CDR3 DNA: TGTGCCAGCAGAGATACAGGGTATAACTATGGCTACACCTTC.